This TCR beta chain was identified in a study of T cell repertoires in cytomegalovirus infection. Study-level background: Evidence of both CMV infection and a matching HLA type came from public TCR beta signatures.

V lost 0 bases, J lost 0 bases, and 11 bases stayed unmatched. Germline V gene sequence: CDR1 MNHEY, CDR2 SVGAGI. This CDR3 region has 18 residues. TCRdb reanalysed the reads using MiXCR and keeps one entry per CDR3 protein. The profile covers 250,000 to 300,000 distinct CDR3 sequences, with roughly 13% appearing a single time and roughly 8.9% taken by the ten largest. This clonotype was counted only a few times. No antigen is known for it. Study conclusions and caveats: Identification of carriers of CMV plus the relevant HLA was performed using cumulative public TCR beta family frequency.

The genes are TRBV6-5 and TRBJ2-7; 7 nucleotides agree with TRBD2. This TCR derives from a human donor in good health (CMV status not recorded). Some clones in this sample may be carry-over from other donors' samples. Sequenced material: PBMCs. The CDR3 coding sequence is TGTGCCAGCAGTTACTCGATAGCGGGCGGGAGTTACTCCTACGAGCAGTACTTC. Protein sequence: CASSYSIAGGSYSYEQYF.